Following are 28 T cell receptor beta chains from one sample sequenced in a study of T cell responses to AZD1222 COVID-19 vaccine. Some clones are missing from TCRdb's copy, which holds only in-frame ones; the method was immunoSEQ multiplex PCR. The table includes about 140,000 clones, 92% detected once. The material sequenced was peripheral blood, taken on day 0 of AZD1222 vaccination. The receptors were gathered from an adult in good health.

This clone was detected a few times. The rearrangement links TRBV5-5 to TRBJ1-2; D might be TRBD1 (5 bases). The CDR3 length is 15 residues. The germline V gene has CDR1 SGHKS and CDR2 YYEKEE (reference sequence). V dropped 0 bases and J dropped 2 bases, with 11 bases sitting between them. CDR3 bases: TGTGCCAGCAGCTTGGGGCAGGGAGGAAACTATGGCTACACCTTC. Its protein is CASSLGQGGNYGYTF. The whole variable domain, filled in from reference TRBV5-5 and TRBJ1-2, reads DAGVTQSPTHLIKTRGQQVTLRCSPISGHKSVSWYQQVLGQGPQFIFQYYEKEERGRGNFPDRFSARQFPNYSSELNVNALLLGDSALYLCASSLGQGGNYGYTFGSGTRLTVV.

The chain links TRBV9 to TRBJ1-6; D gene unclear. The CDR3 is made up of 13 amino acids. Deletions cut 0 bases from V and 8 bases from J, with 6 bases between. CDR1 is SGDLS, CDR2 YYNGEE, per germline. The CDR3 nucleotides read TGTGCCAGCAGCGTAGCTGGAGATTCACCCCTCCACTTT. It encodes CASSVAGDSPLHF.

This chain connects TRBV3-1 (or the pseudogene TRBV3-2) to TRBJ2-1; D uncertain. The CDR3 has 13 amino acids. Germline-derived CDR1 and CDR2 are LGHDT and YNNKEL (reference sequence). The V end was cut by 4 bases, the J end by 8 bases, with 12 bases between. The CDR3 region has the DNA TGTGCCAGCAGCCCCCGGCGGCAGGATGAGCAGTTCTTC. It codes for CASSPRRQDEQFF.

The rearrangement links TRBV6-5 to TRBJ1-4; D is ambiguous. The CDR3 has 11 residues. V was clipped by 6 bases and J by 10 bases, with 9 bases between them. In germline, CDR1 is MNHEY, CDR2 SVGAGI. This CDR3 is CASRQTVKLFF. CDR3 sequence (DNA): TGTGCCAGCAGACAGACGGTAAAACTGTTTTTT.

The CDR3 reads CATSRGGTASTIYF. As DNA, the CDR3 is TGTGCCACCAGCAGAGGCGGGACAGCGAGCACCATATATTTT. J is TRBJ1-3 and V is TRBV15, with 7 bases lining up with TRBD1. Trimming took 1 base from V and 9 from J; bases not matched to a gene: 6. The CDR3 length is 14 residues. Germline CDR1 is LNHNV and CDR2 is YYDKDF (reference sequence). Using reference TRBV15 and TRBJ1-3 for the parts outside the CDR3, the full variable domain is DAMVIQNPRYQVTQFGKPVTLSCSQTLNHNVMYWYQQKSSQAPKLLFHYYDKDFNNEADTPDNFQSRRPNTSFCFLDIRSPGLGDTAMYLCATSRGGTASTIYFGEGSWLTVV.

The J gene is TRBJ1-3, the V gene TRBV19, with unresolved D. CDR1 is LNHDA, CDR2 SQIVND, per germline (reference sequence). CDR3 length: 14 residues. V lost 3 bases and J 4 bases, leaving 10 bases between the germline ends. The CDR3 region is CASSMTREGNTIYF. CDR3 nucleotides: TGTGCCAGTAGTATGACAAGGGAAGGAAACACCATATATTTT.

The chain uses TRBV4-3 and TRBJ2-7; D may be TRBD1 (6 bases). V lost 5 bases and J lost 7, with 21 bases in between. The CDR3 contains 15 residues. From germline, CDR1 is LGHNA and CDR2 YSLEER. Here the CDR3 reads CASSMDRDTPWEQYF. The CDR3 region has the DNA TGCGCCAGCAGCATGGATCGGGACACCCCTTGGGAGCAGTACTTC.

The genes are TRBV27 and TRBJ2-2, with D possibly matching TRBD1 (6 bases). This CDR3 region has 14 residues. Germline V gene sequence: CDR1 MNHEY, CDR2 SMNVEV (reference sequence). The V end lost 5 bases, the J end lost 4 bases, and 11 bases lay between the germline ends. The CDR3 spells CASSPNRATGELFF. Here the CDR3 DNA reads TGTGCCAGCAGTCCAAACAGGGCCACCGGGGAGCTGTTTTTT.

The J gene is TRBJ2-1, the V gene TRBV5-5, with TRBD1 matching over 9 bases. The CDR3 has 14 amino acids. V trimming: 2 bases; J trimming: 6 bases; junction bases outside the gene matches: 3. In germline, CDR1 is SGHKS, CDR2 YYEKEE (reference sequence). CDR3: CASSLGTGRNEQFF. The CDR3 DNA sequence: TGTGCCAGCAGCTTAGGGACAGGGCGCAATGAGCAGTTCTTC.

This rearrangement joins TRBV10-3 to TRBJ1-5; D is undetermined. This CDR3 is 16 amino acids long. In germline, CDR1 is ENHRY, CDR2 SYGVKD. V lost 0 bases, J lost 0 bases, and 9 bases lay in between. CDR3 loop: CAISESGRHSNQPQHF. The CDR3, as DNA: TGTGCCATCAGTGAGTCGGGCAGACATAGCAATCAGCCCCAGCATTTT.

The rearrangement joins TRBV7-2 to TRBJ1-4; D is possibly TRBD1 (6 bases). The V gene lost 5 bases and the J gene lost 8 bases, with 15 bases spanning the gap. Germline CDR1 reads SGHTA; CDR2 reads FQGNSA. The CDR3 has 14 residues. The CDR3 region is CASSPRSGVEKLFF. The CDR3 DNA is TGTGCCAGCAGCCCCCGGTCAGGGGTGGAAAAACTGTTTTTT.

The chain combines TRBV4-3 with TRBJ1-6; 9 bases map to TRBD1. V was clipped by 3 bases and J by 9 bases; unmatched bases: 15. The CDR3 runs 18 residues. In germline, CDR1 is LGHNA, CDR2 YSLEER. CDR3 amino acids: CASSQAVPGQGFGSPLHF. In DNA form, the CDR3 reads TGCGCCAGCAGCCAGGCAGTACCGGGACAGGGATTCGGTTCACCCCTCCACTTT.

The CDR3: CASSLLQGDEQYF. CDR3 coding DNA: TGTGCCAGCTCCCTCCTACAAGGGGACGAGCAGTACTTC. The gene calls are TRBV18 and TRBJ2-7; D may be TRBD1 (5 bases). This CDR3 contains 13 residues. V was shortened by 6 bases and J by 5 bases, with 14 bases between the two germline ends. Germline CDR1 is KGHSH and CDR2 is LQKENI.

The chain carries TRBV19 and TRBJ1-5; D may be TRBD1 (5 bases). CDR3 length: 13 residues. The V gene lost 7 bases and the J gene lost 4 bases, with 11 bases spanning the gap. Germline V gives CDR1 LNHDA, CDR2 SQIVND (reference sequence). The CDR3 nucleotides are TGTGCCAGTACAGGGAGGTTAAATCAGCCCCAGCATTTT. Protein product: CASTGRLNQPQHF. Complete variable domain (other parts from reference TRBV19 and TRBJ1-5): DGGITQSPKYLFRKEGQNVTLSCEQNLNHDAMYWYRQDPGQGLRLIYYSQIVNDFQKGDIAEGYSVSREKKESFPLTVTSAQKNPTAFYLCASTGRLNQPQHFGDGTRLSIL.

In nucleotides, the CDR3 is TGTGCCTGGATCCCGGGTCTGACCCCTGGAAACACCATATATTTT. Encoded protein: CAWIPGLTPGNTIYF. The J gene is TRBJ1-3, the V gene TRBV30; D is unresolved. Trimming took 4 bases from V and 2 from J, leaving 15 bases between them. The germline V gene encodes CDR1 GTSNPN and CDR2 SVGIG (reference sequence). This CDR3 is 15 amino acids long.

The chain has TRBV6-1 and TRBJ1-3; D unclear. This CDR3 is 15 amino acids long. CDR1 and CDR2 from the germline V gene are MNHNS and SASEGT. Trimming took off 3 bases at V and 0 bases at J, with 9 bases between the two ends. CDR3 sequence reads: CASSDGQRSGNTIYF. As DNA, the CDR3 is TGTGCCAGCAGTGATGGCCAGCGCTCTGGAAACACCATATATTTT.

This chain connects TRBV19 to TRBJ2-4, with D perhaps TRBD1 (5 bases). The V gene lost 5 bases and the J gene lost 1 base, with 6 bases spanning the gap. This CDR3 region has 13 residues. Germline-derived CDR1 and CDR2 are LNHDA and SQIVND (reference sequence). CDR3 region: CASSSGAKNIQYF. The CDR3 coding sequence is TGTGCCAGTAGTTCAGGGGCCAAAAACATTCAGTACTTC.

V usage is TRBV12-3 or TRBV12-4 and J usage is TRBJ1-5; D remains unclear. This CDR3 has 13 amino acids. Trimming pared 2 bases from V and 7 bases from J, leaving 9 bases between. CDR3 in DNA: TGTGCCAGCAGTTTAAATGGAGGGCAGCCCCAGCATTTT. This encodes CASSLNGGQPQHF.

V usage is TRBV12-5 and J usage is TRBJ2-3, with TRBD1 matching over 9 bases. This CDR3 has 18 residues. CDR1 is LGHNT, CDR2 FRNRAP, per germline. After removal of 2 bases from V and 4 bases from J, the junction contained 13 bases not matched to a gene. The CDR3: CASGLNPGGTGSADTQYF. Here the CDR3 DNA reads TGTGCTAGTGGTTTGAATCCCGGCGGGACAGGGAGCGCAGATACGCAGTATTTT.

This sequence joins TRBV18 and TRBJ2-6, with a weak D call TRBD1 (6 bases). The CDR3 loop spans 16 amino acids. CDR1 and CDR2 from the germline V gene are KGHSH and LQKENI. Trimming pared 3 bases from V and 1 base from J, leaving 10 bases between. The CDR3 is CASSPTGWSGANVLTF. CDR3 nucleotide sequence: TGTGCCAGCTCACCTACAGGGTGGTCTGGGGCCAACGTCCTGACTTTC.

The CDR3 region is CASSGQKLYTEAFF. DNA for the CDR3: TGTGCCAGCAGCGGACAGAAATTATACACTGAAGCTTTCTTT. The gene calls are TRBV21-1 and TRBJ1-1; TRBD1, the table's D call, lacks a check against the DNA. TRBV21-1 is a recognized pseudogene. The CDR3 length is 14 residues.

The rearrangement joins TRBV3-1 (or the pseudogene TRBV3-2) to TRBJ2-1; 13 nucleotides match TRBD2. This CDR3 comprises 16 residues. The V gene end was trimmed by 0 bases and the J gene end by 12 bases; junction bases not matched to a gene: 8. Germline-derived CDR1 and CDR2 are LGHDT and YNNKEL (reference sequence). Written as DNA, the CDR3 is TGTGCCAGCAGCCAAGATACTAGCGGGAGGGTGCCTGGGCAGTTCTTC. It translates to CASSQDTSGRVPGQFF.

The chain couples TRBV5-5 to TRBJ2-5; maybe TRBD1 (5 bases). V was cut by 3 bases and J by 5 bases, with 11 bases left in between. CDR3 length: 13 residues. Per the germline V gene, CDR1 is SGHKS and CDR2 is YYEKEE (reference sequence). CDR3 protein: CASSYRLVETQYF. CDR3 sequence (DNA): TGTGCCAGCAGCTACAGGTTGGTCGAGACCCAGTACTTC. Drawing the rest from reference TRBV5-5 and TRBJ2-5, the complete variable domain is DAGVTQSPTHLIKTRGQQVTLRCSPISGHKSVSWYQQVLGQGPQFIFQYYEKEERGRGNFPDRFSARQFPNYSSELNVNALLLGDSALYLCASSYRLVETQYFGPGTRLLVL.

V and J are TRBV5-1 and TRBJ2-1; 10 bases are shared with TRBD2. Losses at the gene ends were 1 base for V and 0 bases for J; bases not matched to a gene: 7. This CDR3 is built from 18 residues. Germline CDR1 reads SGHRS; CDR2 reads YFSETQ. DNA of the CDR3: TGCGCCAGCAGCTTGATCCTAGCGGGAGCCCCCTCCTACAATGAGCAGTTCTTC. Its translation is CASSLILAGAPSYNEQFF.

CDR3 amino acids: CASSSGTGSGYTF. The CDR3 region has the DNA TGTGCCAGTAGTTCTGGGACAGGGAGTGGCTACACCTTC. The V gene is TRBV19, the J gene TRBJ1-2; 9 bases line up with TRBD1. CDR1 and CDR2 from the germline V gene are LNHDA and SQIVND (reference sequence). The CDR3 covers 13 residues. V lost 5 bases and J lost 7; bases outside the gene matches: 5.

The chain has TRBV7-3 and TRBJ2-1; 8 bases line up with TRBD1. V lost 6 bases and J lost 4; bases outside the gene matches: 8. This CDR3 region has 15 residues. Looked up from germline, CDR1 is SGHTA and CDR2 is FQGTGA. CDR3 loop: CASSRRTGQYNEQFF. The CDR3 nucleotides read TGTGCCAGCAGTAGAAGGACAGGGCAATACAATGAGCAGTTCTTC.

The chain is built from TRBV11-2 and TRBJ2-7; D gene ambiguous. Germline V gives CDR1 SGHAT, CDR2 FQNNGV. The CDR3 runs to 15 residues. With 2 bases removed from V and 2 bases from J, the gap between germline ends came to 13 bases. The DNA of the CDR3 is TGTGCCAGCAGCTTATTCGACCGGAGACCCTACGAGCAGTACTTC. Translating it yields CASSLFDRRPYEQYF. Looking up the rest from reference TRBV11-2 and TRBJ2-7 gives the full variable domain: EAGVAQSPRYKIIEKRQSVAFWCNPISGHATLYWYQQILGQGPKLLIQFQNNGVVDDSQLPKDRFSAERLKGVDSTLKIQPAKLEDSAVYLCASSLFDRRPYEQYFGPGTRLTVT.

The rearrangement joins TRBV19 to TRBJ1-2, with 8 bases that match TRBD1. CDR1 and CDR2 from the germline V gene are LNHDA and SQIVND (reference sequence). With V trimmed by 3 bases and J by 6 bases, 9 bases remained unmatched. This CDR3 region has 15 residues. The CDR3 protein is CASSIARQGNDGYTF. As DNA, the CDR3 is TGTGCCAGTAGTATCGCGCGACAGGGGAACGATGGCTACACCTTC.